The rows below give T cell receptor beta chains drawn from one sample of a study of identical twins. TCRdb re-called the 5' RACE reads with MiXCR, one entry per CDR3 protein. Among about 890,000 distinct CDR3 sequences listed, 10% to 15% were seen once. These data were likewise used in another study, on yellow fever vaccine responses in identical twins.

The sequencing sample was made of PBMCs. The receptors were gathered from a woman between 18 and 29 years old in good health. Both conserved end residues are part of each CDR3. A D gene is named only where the DNA matches it firmly. Only some rows state a clone size, as once, few, many or a class for expanded clones.

cdr3_nt,cdr3_aa,clone_size,j_call,v_call,d_call
TGTGCCAGCAGCCCCATCCGGGGGAGGGCCCCCTCGAGGCAGTTCTTC,CASSPIRGRAPSRQFF,-,TRBJ2-1,TRBV7-6,TRBD2
TGTGCCAGCAGCAGACTTCAAACAGGGCCCGGGTACTTC,CASSRLQTGPGYF,-,TRBJ2-4,TRBV25-1,-
TGTGCCGGAAGGACAGATTTTAATTCACCCCTCCACTTT,CAGRTDFNSPLHF,-,TRBJ1-6,TRBV2,-
TGTGCCAGCAGCTTAGAGGTTATCTCCAGCACAGATACGCAGTATTTT,CASSLEVISSTDTQYF,-,TRBJ2-3,TRBV11-2,-
TGTGCCAGCAGTTTGAGTGGGGGCCGCACAGATACGCAGTATTTT,CASSLSGGRTDTQYF,many,TRBJ2-3,TRBV12-3/TRBV12-4,-
TGTGCCAGCAGCCTTATAGGACAGAAGGAAGAGACCCAGTACTTC,CASSLIGQKEETQYF,-,TRBJ2-5,TRBV14,-
TGTGCCAGCAGCAATGATTATAGCAATCAGCCCCAGCATTTT,CASSNDYSNQPQHF,many,TRBJ1-5,TRBV12-3/TRBV12-4,-
TGTGCCAGCAGCGTAGTGGGCGGGGAGCTGTTTTTT,CASSVVGGELFF,many,TRBJ2-2,TRBV9,-
TGTGCCAGCAGTCCCCGTGGACCCAACAATGAGCAGTTCTTC,CASSPRGPNNEQFF,-,TRBJ2-1,TRBV27,-
TGCGCCAGCAGCAGCGAGCCCTACAATGAGCAGTTCTTC,CASSSEPYNEQFF,few,TRBJ2-1,TRBV5-1,-
TGTGCCAGCAGCTTAGCGTCGCTATCCCGAAGGCCAGATACGCAGTATTTT,CASSLASLSRRPDTQYF,few,TRBJ2-3,TRBV7-6,-
TGCAGTGCTACCGGGATGAACACCGGGGAGCTGTTTTTT,CSATGMNTGELFF,few,TRBJ2-2,TRBV20-1,-
TGCGCCAGCAGCTTGGATCTGACTAGCGGGGGAGAAGATACGCAGTATTTT,CASSLDLTSGGEDTQYF,few,TRBJ2-3,TRBV5-1,TRBD2
TGTGCCAGCAGCCAAGGGGCTAGCAGTCGCTACGAGCAGTACTTC,CASSQGASSRYEQYF,few,TRBJ2-7,TRBV3-1,-
TGCGCCAGCAGCTTTGGGGACACACTATATTACGAGCAGTACTTC,CASSFGDTLYYEQYF,few,TRBJ2-7,TRBV5-1,-
TGTGCTCACAGTGAGGGCCCTTTCGCGAACACCGGGGAGCTGTTTTTT,CAHSEGPFANTGELFF,few,TRBJ2-2,TRBV2,-
TGCGCCAGCAGCTTGGAGACTACTAACACCGGGGAGCTGTTTTTT,CASSLETTNTGELFF,-,TRBJ2-2,TRBV5-1,-
TGTGCCAGCAGAATGTCAGGGGGGAGCAATCAGCCCCAGCATTTT,CASRMSGGSNQPQHF,few,TRBJ1-5,TRBV6-1,TRBD1
TGTGCCATCGGGACTAGCGACACCGGGGAGCTGTTTTTT,CAIGTSDTGELFF,many,TRBJ2-2,TRBV10-3,TRBD2
TGTGCCAGCAGTTACCATTCCTACGAGCAGTACTTC,CASSYHSYEQYF,few,TRBJ2-7,TRBV12-3/TRBV12-4,-
TGCGCCAGCAGCTTACCGAAAAACACCGGGGAGCTGTTTTTT,CASSLPKNTGELFF,few,TRBJ2-2,TRBV5-1,-
TGTGCCAGCAGCTCTCCCCCAGGGGGCGAGCAGTACTTC,CASSSPPGGEQYF,-,TRBJ2-7,TRBV7-9,TRBD1
TGCGCCAGCAGTGGGACAGCCAGCACAGATACGCAGTATTTT,CASSGTASTDTQYF,many,TRBJ2-3,TRBV10-1,-
TGTGCCAGCAGTTTAGAGGTTCCCAGGCGGGTATATAGCAATCAGCCCCAGCATTTT,CASSLEVPRRVYSNQPQHF,few,TRBJ1-5,TRBV12-3/TRBV12-4,-
TGTGCCAGCAGTGAAGCTTTGGGGAGTGGGCCGACCGGGGAGCTGTTTTTT,CASSEALGSGPTGELFF,-,TRBJ2-2,TRBV2,-
TGTGCCAGCAGCAGAGAACTTAATGAGCAGTTCTTC,CASSRELNEQFF,-,TRBJ2-1,TRBV7-9,-
TGTGCCAGCAGCCAAGCGACTAGCGGGATTGGGAGAAATACGCAGTATTTT,CASSQATSGIGRNTQYF,-,TRBJ2-3,TRBV3-1,TRBD2